One sample yielded the 18 T cell receptor beta chains listed below, sequenced in a study of cytomegalovirus exposure and HLA in healthy donors (dated by TCRdb to 2017 to 2019). The receptor library was made with the immunoSEQ multiplex PCR assay. For the multiplex PCR, a mixture combining 60 forward primers for TCR Vbeta segments and 13 reverse primers for TCR Jbeta segments was used. TCRdb stores this immuneACCESS table with in-frame sequences only. Part of the clones is absent; in the studies checked, under half of the shortfall reflects unresolved V genes, and no reason is known for the rest. Recorded for this sample are some 56,000 clones; roughly four fifths of them occurred a single time. The ten top clones hold more than 1.5% of the sample. Specimen: PBMCs. The receptors originated from a human donor in good health.

The chain couples TRBV5-1 to TRBJ1-5; possibly TRBD1 for D (6 bases). This CDR3 spans 15 amino acids. Germline V gene data show CDR1 as SGHRS and CDR2 as YFSETQ. V was pared by 0 bases and J by 0 bases, with 7 bases between. CDR3 sequence (DNA): TGCGCCAGCAGCTTGGGGACAGTTAGCAATCAGCCCCAGCATTTT. Translating it yields CASSLGTVSNQPQHF.

The chain carries TRBV19 and TRBJ1-2, with TRBD1 as a possible D gene (5 bases). The CDR3 runs 15 residues. Germline assignment: CDR1 LNHDA and CDR2 SQIVND (reference sequence). Trimming took off 3 bases at V and 2 bases at J, with 13 bases between the two ends. For the CDR3, the DNA is TGTGCCAGTAGTATTGTTCGAAGGACAAACTATGGCTACACCTTC. This codes for CASSIVRRTNYGYTF.

The chain links TRBV18 to TRBJ2-7, with TRBD2 matching over 13 bases. V lost 3 bases to trimming and J lost 4 bases; unmatched junction nucleotides: 3. CDR1 is KGHSH, CDR2 LQKENI, per germline. The CDR3 runs 15 residues. CDR3 protein: CASSPGTSGTYEQYF. The CDR3 nucleotides are TGTGCCAGCTCACCCGGGACTAGCGGGACATACGAGCAGTACTTC.

The V gene is TRBV6-6, the J gene TRBJ2-1; a possible D gene is TRBD2 (5 bases). Trimming removed 0 bases from V and 4 bases from J, with 13 bases in between. Looked up from germline, CDR1 is MNHNY and CDR2 is SVGAGI (reference sequence). This CDR3 has 16 amino acids. The CDR3 nucleotides are TGTGCCAGCAGTTACTCGAGGGATTTGGGGTACAATGAGCAGTTCTTC. Protein sequence: CASSYSRDLGYNEQFF.

This chain connects TRBV6-1 to TRBJ2-2, with D possibly being TRBD1 (7 bases). CDR3 size: 15 residues. Trimming left V 4 bases short and J 6 bases short, with 15 bases between. Germline lookup yields CDR1 MNHNS and CDR2 SASEGT. The CDR3: CASSGAGQRSGELFF. The DNA for the CDR3 is TGTGCCAGCAGTGGGGCGGGACAGCGGTCCGGGGAGCTGTTTTTT.

V is TRBV19 and J is TRBJ2-5; tentative D call: TRBD2 (5 bases). Germline-derived CDR1 and CDR2 are LNHDA and SQIVND (reference sequence). The V and J ends lost 5 bases and 1 base respectively, with 14 bases between them. The CDR3 consists of 15 residues. In nucleotides, the CDR3 is TGTGCCAGTAGTCAAACTAGAGGCCGCCAAGAGACCCAGTACTTC. The encoded protein is CASSQTRGRQETQYF.

The chain employs TRBV6-1 and TRBJ2-7, with TRBD2 identical over 8 bases. CDR3 length equals 13 residues. With V trimmed by 6 bases and J by 6 bases, 7 bases remained unmatched. Per the germline V gene, CDR1 is MNHNS and CDR2 is SASEGT. The DNA for the CDR3 is TGTGCCAGCAGGAGTTCCCGGGGGGGCGAGCAGTACTTC. This gives the protein CASRSSRGGEQYF.

The V call is TRBV5-8, the J call TRBJ2-7; 7 bases align to TRBD2. In germline, CDR1 is SGHTS, CDR2 YDEGEE. This CDR3 region has 15 residues. With 4 bases clipped from V and 2 bases from J, the junction kept 9 bases outside the gene matches. CDR3 sequence (DNA): TGTGCCAGCAGCCTGTTGAGCGGGACTCCCTACGAGCAGTACTTC. Translated, it gives CASSLLSGTPYEQYF.

The chain employs TRBV5-6 and TRBJ1-1; 9 nucleotides line up with TRBD1. The CDR3 consists of 16 residues. CDR1 is SGHDT and CDR2 is YYEEEE in the germline V gene. Trimming removed 0 bases from V and 11 bases from J; junction bases left unmatched: 14. DNA for the CDR3: TGTGCCAGCAGCTTGGCCGGTTCTCGGACAGGGGAAACGGCTTTCTTT. It is translated as CASSLAGSRTGETAFF. Together with reference TRBV5-6 and TRBJ1-1, the CDR3 gives the full variable domain: DAGVTQSPTHLIKTRGQQVTLRCSPKSGHDTVSWYQQALGQGPQFIFQYYEEEERQRGNFPDRFSGHQFPNYSSELNVNALLLGDSALYLCASSLAGSRTGETAFFGQGTRLTVV.

The CDR3 sequence is CASTGTGAYNEQFF. CDR3 coding DNA: TGTGCCAGTACGGGGACAGGGGCCTACAATGAGCAGTTCTTC. The rearrangement links TRBV19 to TRBJ2-1, with 10 bases aligning to TRBD1. The germline CDR1 and CDR2 sequences are LNHDA and SQIVND (reference sequence). The V segment lost 7 bases and the J segment 2 bases; nucleotides outside the gene matches: 2. The CDR3 totals 14 residues.

Turning to this clone: The junction shows a germline mismatch at one end, possibly a read error. CDR3: CASSFDRGPNMDF. The CDR3 region has the DNA TGTGCCAGCAGCTTTGACAGAGGACCGAACATGGACTTC. The chain combines TRBV11-2 with TRBJ2-4; D is possibly TRBD1 (5 bases). The CDR3 consists of 13 residues. In germline, CDR1 is SGHAT, CDR2 FQNNGV.

This chain links TRBV6-6 with TRBJ2-7, with 9 bases that match TRBD1. There are 13 residues in the CDR3. V shed 6 bases and J 1 base; nucleotides not matched to a gene: 1. From germline, CDR1 is MNHNY and CDR2 SVGAGI (reference sequence). The CDR3 sequence is CASRGQGSYEQYF. CDR3 sequence (DNA): TGTGCCAGCAGGGGACAGGGATCCTACGAGCAGTACTTC.

This chain uses TRBV4-1 with TRBJ1-6; D is unresolved. Per the germline V gene, CDR1 is MGHRA and CDR2 is YSYEKL. CDR3 length: 15 residues. The V and J ends lost 4 bases and 8 bases respectively, with 15 bases between them. Written as DNA, the CDR3 is TGCGCCAGCAGCCGCAGACAATTCGGTGATTCACCCCTCCACTTT. Protein sequence: CASSRRQFGDSPLHF.

This chain connects TRBV7-2 to TRBJ1-2; 11 positions agree with TRBD1. Germline trimming cut 4 bases from V and 4 bases from J; bases unmatched to any gene: 5. In germline, CDR1 is SGHTA, CDR2 FQGNSA. The CDR3 covers 15 residues. In DNA form, the CDR3 reads TGTGCCAGCAGCTCCGGGGGACAGGGGGGCTATGGCTACACCTTC. Protein sequence: CASSSGGQGGYGYTF.

This clone was counted once. This chain's CDR3 is CASSLTGQGVGEKLFF. The CDR3 DNA is TGTGCCAGCAGCTTAACAGGGCAGGGGGTTGGCGAAAAACTGTTTTTT. The rearrangement uses TRBV7-3 and TRBJ1-4; TRBD1 aligns across 7 bases. V lost 0 bases, J lost 8 bases, and 9 bases stayed unmatched. Germline V gene data show CDR1 as SGHTA and CDR2 as FQGTGA. The CDR3 is made up of 16 amino acids.

V gene TRBV27 combines with J gene TRBJ2-3; D possibly corresponds to TRBD2 (6 bases). The CDR3 runs 16 residues. The germline V and J ends were trimmed by 4 bases and 8 bases, with 22 bases remaining between them. Germline V gene sequence: CDR1 MNHEY, CDR2 SMNVEV (reference sequence). The CDR3 nucleotides are TGTGCCAGCAGTTCGGCGGGACCGAGATCTGGCAGTACGCAGTATTTT. It specifies CASSSAGPRSGSTQYF.

The chain is built from TRBV28 and TRBJ1-5; a weak D match, TRBD1 (6 bases). Trimming cost V 6 bases and J 11 bases, with 29 bases left between them. CDR3 length equals 17 residues. Per the germline V gene, CDR1 is MDHEN and CDR2 is SYDVKM. Here the CDR3 reads CASSNPSRGGPDPAQHF. The CDR3 region has the DNA TGTGCCAGCAGCAACCCATCAAGGGGGGGGCCGGACCCGGCCCAGCATTTT.

This rearrangement joins TRBV2 to TRBJ2-7; D is undetermined. V dropped 5 bases and J dropped 4 bases, with 12 bases sitting between them. Germline V lookup: CDR1 SNHLY, CDR2 FYNNEI. The CDR3 runs to 13 residues. This CDR3 is CASSNAEDYEQYF. In DNA, the CDR3 is TGTGCCAGCAGTAACGCAGAAGATTACGAGCAGTACTTC.